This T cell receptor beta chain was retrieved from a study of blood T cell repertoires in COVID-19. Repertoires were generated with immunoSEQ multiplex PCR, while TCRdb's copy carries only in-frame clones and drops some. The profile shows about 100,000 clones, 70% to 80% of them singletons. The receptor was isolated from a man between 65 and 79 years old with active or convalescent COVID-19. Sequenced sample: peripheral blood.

The CDR3 loop reads CASSPGHSSYNEQFF. In DNA, the CDR3 is TGTGCCAGCAGTCCGGGACACAGCTCCTACAATGAGCAGTTCTTC. The V gene is TRBV9, the J gene TRBJ2-1; the D gene is possibly TRBD1 (6 bases). V gave up 5 bases and J gave up 0 bases, with 12 bases separating them. CDR1 and CDR2 (germline): SGDLS, YYNGEE. CDR3 length: 15 amino acids.